Presented here are 10 T cell receptor beta chains from one specimen sequenced in a study of T cell repertoires in cytomegalovirus infection. TCRdb ran MiXCR on the reads and lists one entry per CDR3 protein. Here the sample spans 800,000 to 950,000 distinct CDR3 sequences, less than 35% being singletons. The antigens of these receptors remain unknown. The source material was cultured CD8+ T cells from PBMCs, sampled from culture after CMV antigen stimulation. These receptors were collected from a human donor in good health (CMV status not recorded). Some clones in this sample may be carry-over from other donors' samples.

This clonotype was seen many times. The gene calls are TRBV7-2 and TRBJ1-2; the D gene is possibly TRBD1 (5 bases). The length of the CDR3 is 15 residues. Germline V lookup: CDR1 SGHTA, CDR2 FQGNSA. Trimming left V 1 base short and J 3 bases short, with 12 bases between. In DNA form, the CDR3 reads TGTGCCAGCAGCTTAGAGGGGCAGACCTACTATGGCTACACCTTC. Protein sequence: CASSLEGQTYYGYTF.

The rearrangement uses TRBV7-9 and TRBJ2-7; possibly TRBD1 for D (5 bases). V was pared by 5 bases and J by 2 bases, with 19 bases between. From germline, CDR1 is SEHNR and CDR2 FQNEAQ (reference sequence). The CDR3 loop spans 16 amino acids. Here the CDR3 reads CASSNFIQGVTYEQYF. The CDR3 region has the DNA TGTGCCAGCAGCAATTTTATCCAGGGTGTCACCTACGAGCAGTACTTC.

The V and J genes are TRBV10-1 and TRBJ2-4, with unresolved D. CDR1 and CDR2 (germline): WNHNN, SYGVQD (reference sequence). Trimming pared 2 bases from V and 8 bases from J, leaving 13 bases between. The CDR3 contains 14 residues. The CDR3 bases are TGCGCCAGCAGTGAGGAGCGCAGTTGGGACATTCAGTACTTC. Protein: CASSEERSWDIQYF.

The chain joins TRBV6-1 to TRBJ2-7; D may be TRBD1 (6 bases). The ends were cut back, 5 bases at V and 5 bases at J, with 16 bases in the middle. CDR3 length equals 14 residues. Germline lookup yields CDR1 MNHNS and CDR2 SASEGT. The CDR3 sequence: CASSIQGIVNEQYF. In nucleotides, the CDR3 is TGTGCCAGCAGTATACAGGGAATCGTCAACGAGCAGTACTTC.

The chain recombines TRBV5-6 with TRBJ1-5; D is unclear. V gave up 1 base and J gave up 2 bases, with 10 bases separating them. In germline, CDR1 is SGHDT, CDR2 YYEEEE. The CDR3 consists of 15 residues. CDR3 amino acids: CASSLSRVGNQPQHF. In nucleotides, the CDR3 is TGTGCCAGCAGCTTGTCTAGGGTGGGCAATCAGCCCCAGCATTTT.

This clonotype was observed a few times. The gene calls are TRBV6-2 or TRBV6-3 and TRBJ2-7; a weak D match, TRBD1 (6 bases). V was trimmed by 7 bases and J by 5 bases, leaving 21 bases between them. The CDR3 spans 15 residues. Germline V gene data show CDR1 as MNHEY and CDR2 as SVGEGT. The CDR3, as DNA: TGTGCCAGCACCGACTACCGGGGACGACAGGACGAGCAGTACGTC. It yields the protein CASTDYRGRQDEQYV.

The rearrangement joins TRBV9 to TRBJ2-3, with TRBD2 identical over 8 bases. Germline trimming cut 3 bases from V and 9 bases from J; bases unmatched to any gene: 6. The V gene's germline CDR1 is SGDLS and CDR2 YYNGEE. The CDR3 runs 13 residues. In DNA form, the CDR3 reads TGTGCCAGCAGCGAAACGGGGGGGGGGACGCAGTATTTT. Encoded protein: CASSETGGGTQYF. The entire variable domain, with the rest obtained from reference TRBV9 and TRBJ2-3, is as follows: DSGVTQTPKHLITATGQRVTLRCSPRSGDLSVYWYQQSLDQGLQFLIQYYNGEERAKGNILERFSAQQFPDLHSELNLSSLELGDSALYFCASSETGGGTQYFGPGTRLTVL.

This clonotype appeared a few times. The rearrangement joins TRBV27 to TRBJ1-2; TRBD1 is a possible D gene (6 bases). Trimming removed 5 bases at V and 1 base at J, with 14 bases between. Germline-derived CDR1 and CDR2 are MNHEY and SMNVEV (reference sequence). The length of the CDR3 is 15 residues. CDR3 in DNA: TGTGCCAGCAGTGGGGCAGGGGCCCTTAACTATGGCTACACCTTC. Amino acid sequence: CASSGAGALNYGYTF.

This clonotype was counted only a few times. The V and J genes are TRBV4-2 and TRBJ1-5; no clear D. The CDR3 extends over 15 amino acids. Trimming removed 1 base at V and 3 bases at J, with 10 bases between. Germline lookup yields CDR1 LGHNA and CDR2 YNFKEQ. Here the CDR3 reads CASSQARDTNQPQHF. The CDR3 DNA reads TGTGCCAGCAGCCAAGCGAGAGACACCAATCAGCCCCAGCATTTT.

This clonotype showed up just a few times. V and J are TRBV10-3 and TRBJ2-1, with D perhaps matching TRBD2 (5 bases). V gave up 6 bases and J gave up 15 bases, with 21 bases separating them. This CDR3 spans 13 amino acids. Germline lookup yields CDR1 ENHRY and CDR2 SYGVKD. The CDR3 loop reads CAIRRPEGDHLFF. The CDR3 bases are TGTGCCATCAGACGGCCCGAGGGTGACCATTTGTTCTTC.